The TCR beta chain described here comes from a study of blood T cells in healthy people across ages. The table lists this clonotype with a few counts. Its antigen remains unknown. PCR was performed a second time for about 6 to 11 cycles using a sample-barcoded 5' primer and a J-beta primer mix. Researchers report that a template-switch adaptor with 12 random nucleotides tagged each cDNA molecule. TCRdb re-analysed the 5' RACE reads in MiXCR, keeping a single row per CDR3 protein. The sample includes 700,000 to 900,000 distinct CDR3 sequences, roughly 53% of them seen just once. General study points: What prevented conclusive comparison of naive and antigen-experienced cells was that PBMCs were unsorted. Changes seen in expanded clonotypes were possibly confounded by donor CMV status left unknown.

The receptor's source is an elderly man in good health. The sequenced sample consisted of blood.

The CDR3 loop reads CSAPELTTQYF. The DNA of the CDR3 is TGCAGCGCCCCGGAGTTGACGACGCAGTATTTT. The chain employs TRBV29-1 and TRBJ2-3; D gene uncertain. In germline, CDR1 is SQVTM, CDR2 ANQGSEA. The V gene lost 7 bases and the J gene lost 9 bases, with 14 bases spanning the gap. This CDR3 spans 11 amino acids.